Following are 8 T cell receptor beta chains from one sample sequenced in a study of PD-L1 blockade in urothelial cancer. Time point of the sample: peripheral blood 6 weeks after treatment start. Measured with immunoSEQ multiplex PCR; TCRdb has only the in-frame clones, and not every one. The sample contains more than 95,000 clones, about 89% of which appear only once. Sequenced material: PBMCs, taken around atezolizumab (anti-PD-L1) treatment. The receptors were sampled from a man between 60 and 75 years old with urothelial cancer.

CDR3 sequence (DNA): TGTGCCAGCTCGGACAGGGGGACAGGGGGTAACGAGCAGTACTTC. Residues: CASSDRGTGGNEQYF. The V gene is TRBV18, the J gene TRBJ2-7; 11 bases are shared with TRBD1. CDR1 KGHSH and CDR2 LQKENI come from the germline V gene. Losses at the gene ends were 6 bases for V and 5 bases for J; bases not matched to a gene: 9. CDR3 size: 15 residues.

The chain uses TRBV6-6 and TRBJ2-4; TRBD1 agrees at 7 bases. The length of the CDR3 is 16 residues. J gave up 0 bases and V 2 bases, and 4 bases lay outside the gene matches. Germline-derived CDR1 and CDR2 are MNHNY and SVGAGI (reference sequence). CDR3 amino acids: CASSYPGTVAKNIQYF. The CDR3 DNA reads TGTGCCAGCAGTTACCCCGGGACAGTAGCCAAAAACATTCAGTACTTC.

This chain connects TRBV5-1 to TRBJ1-4, with TRBD1 matching 8 bases. Per germline, CDR1 SGHRS and CDR2 YFSETQ. This CDR3 is 16 amino acids long. Trimming cost V 4 bases and J 10 bases; bases outside gene matches: 15. CDR3 DNA sequence: TGCGCCAGCAGCCAAGGGGCTGACGGACAGGGAGGAAAACTGTTTTTT. Protein: CASSQGADGQGGKLFF.

This chain links TRBV30 with TRBJ2-3; 8 bases line up with TRBD1. V shed 6 bases and J 8 bases; nucleotides not matched to a gene: 10. Germline values: CDR1 GTSNPN, CDR2 SVGIG (reference sequence). This CDR3 is built from 13 residues. The CDR3 protein is CACGAGGGLTQYF. CDR3 sequence (DNA): TGTGCCTGCGGGGCAGGGGGCGGTCTTACGCAGTATTTT.

The V and J genes are TRBV27 and TRBJ2-3, with D perhaps TRBD1 (6 bases). The germline V gene encodes CDR1 MNHEY and CDR2 SMNVEV (reference sequence). The V and J ends lost 6 bases and 0 bases respectively, with 13 bases between them. The CDR3 extends over 15 amino acids. In DNA form, the CDR3 reads TGTGCCAGCAGGGCTGGGACATTTAGCACAGATACGCAGTATTTT. This translates into CASRAGTFSTDTQYF.

This rearrangement joins TRBV7-7 to TRBJ1-2, with D tentatively TRBD1 (5 bases). The CDR3 has 11 residues. In germline, CDR1 is SSHAT, CDR2 FNYEAQ (reference sequence). The CDR3 region is CAIGGNSGYTF. As DNA, the CDR3 is TGTGCTATTGGGGGGAACAGTGGCTACACCTTC.

The chain has TRBV6-1 and TRBJ1-1; 9 bases are a match to TRBD1. The J segment lost 10 bases and the V segment lost 1 base, leaving 10 bases of the junction unmatched. In germline, CDR1 is MNHNS, CDR2 SASEGT. The CDR3 length is 15 residues. CDR3 sequence: CASSEVGQGVGSAFF. As DNA, the CDR3 is TGTGCCAGCAGTGAAGTGGGACAGGGTGTTGGGTCAGCTTTCTTT.

The chain joins TRBV5-5 to TRBJ2-7, with D tentatively TRBD1 (6 bases). Trimming cost V 1 base and J 1 base, with 15 bases left between them. The CDR3 consists of 16 residues. Germline lookup yields CDR1 SGHKS and CDR2 YYEKEE (reference sequence). CDR3 in amino acids: CASSLLERTDSYEQYF. The CDR3 coding sequence is TGTGCCAGCAGCTTGCTTGAGCGGACAGATTCCTACGAGCAGTACTTC.